These 7 T cell receptor beta chains were sequenced from one sample in a study of T cell responses to AZD1222 COVID-19 vaccine. The protocol was immunoSEQ multiplex PCR, while the TCRdb copy is restricted to in-frame clones and leaves out a portion. Found here are 140,000 to 150,000 clones, approximately 94% of them singletons; the top ten hold about 8.6%. The sample was peripheral blood, taken on day 0 of AZD1222 vaccination. The receptors derive from an adult in good health.

V gene TRBV19 combines with J gene TRBJ1-6; D might be TRBD1 (5 bases). The V and J ends lost 7 bases and 5 bases respectively, with 9 bases between them. CDR1 and CDR2 from the germline V gene are LNHDA and SQIVND (reference sequence). The CDR3 runs to 13 residues. The CDR3 region is CASTGRDNSPLHF. The CDR3 nucleotides read TGTGCCAGTACCGGCAGGGATAATTCACCCCTCCACTTT.

This chain links TRBV6-4 with TRBJ1-2, with D possibly matching TRBD1 (5 bases). This CDR3 region has 16 residues. V lost 4 bases, J lost 8 bases, and 23 bases lay in between. Germline V gene sequence: CDR1 MRHNA, CDR2 SNTAGT. As DNA, the CDR3 is TGTGCCAGCAGTGTTTGGGGCAGTCCGGTCCAGGACGGCTACACCTTC. It yields the protein CASSVWGSPVQDGYTF.

This clone was recorded only once. The rearrangement uses TRBV14 and TRBJ2-7; D possibly corresponds to TRBD1 (5 bases). The CDR3 has 11 residues. Looked up from germline, CDR1 is SGHDN and CDR2 is FVKESK. V lost 8 bases and J 2 bases, leaving 7 bases between the germline ends. The CDR3 bases are TGTGCCAGCGGACACGCCTACGAGCAGTACTTC. This gives the protein CASGHAYEQYF.

The chain uses TRBV5-1 and TRBJ1-5, with TRBD1 as a possible D gene (5 bases). Trimming cost V 0 bases and J 5 bases, with 15 bases left between them. Germline lookup yields CDR1 SGHRS and CDR2 YFSETQ. This CDR3 comprises 16 residues. The DNA for the CDR3 is TGCGCCAGCAGCTTGGCCGGTCGGGGGTCGGATCAGCCCCAGCATTTT. Protein sequence: CASSLAGRGSDQPQHF.

The chain joins TRBV28 to TRBJ1-5, with D perhaps matching TRBD1 (6 bases). The CDR3 is 14 residues long. Germline CDR1 MDHEN, CDR2 SYDVKM. The V gene lost 3 bases and the J gene lost 3 bases, with 9 bases spanning the gap. In DNA, the CDR3 is TGTGCCAGCAGTTTGTGGACAGTCAATCAGCCCCAGCATTTT. This encodes CASSLWTVNQPQHF. The full variable domain, in which reference TRBV28 and TRBJ1-5 provide the parts outside the CDR3, is DVKVTQSSRYLVKRTGEKVFLECVQDMDHENMFWYRQDPGLGLRLIYFSYDVKMKEKGDIPEGYSVSREKKERFSLILESASTNQTSMYLCASSLWTVNQPQHFGDGTRLSIL.

This clone was seen just once. The V gene is TRBV4-1, the J gene TRBJ1-1; the D gene is possibly TRBD1 (6 bases). The germline CDR1 and CDR2 sequences are MGHRA and YSYEKL. The CDR3 has 14 amino acids. V lost 7 bases and J 1 base, leaving 13 bases between the germline ends. CDR3 loop: CASTWGPENTEAFF. CDR3 sequence (DNA): TGCGCCAGCACCTGGGGGCCGGAGAACACTGAAGCTTTCTTT.

J is TRBJ2-3 and V is TRBV7-6, with 9 bases aligning to TRBD2. Germline CDR1 SGHVS, CDR2 FNYEAQ. J lost 1 base, V lost 3 bases, and 2 bases had no gene match. The CDR3 contains 15 residues. The chain's CDR3 is CASSLLAGGTDTQYF. Written as DNA, the CDR3 is TGTGCCAGCAGCTTGTTAGCGGGGGGCACAGATACGCAGTATTTT.